Listed below are T cell receptor beta chains from one sample, sequenced in a study of CD8 T cells in Susac syndrome. MiXCR, run by TCRdb on the immunoSEQ multiplex PCR reads, gives a single entry per CDR3 protein. The data hold over 150,000 distinct CDR3 sequences, with over 90% observed a single time. The sample was CD4+ T cells from PBMCs. All receptors come from a human donor with multiple sclerosis. Each CDR3 is given with its conserved first and last residue. Fields, in order: V gene, D gene, clone size, J gene, CDR3 protein, CDR3 DNA. A D gene is named only where the DNA matches it firmly. Rows may omit the clone size; those that give it use once, few, many or a size class.

>TRBV2|NA|NA|TRBJ2-7
CASRQQNSEQYF
TGTGCCAGCAGGCAACAGAATTCCGAGCAGTACTTC
>TRBV7-3|NA|once|TRBJ2-5
CASSLNGARETQYF
TGTGCCAGCAGCTTAAACGGGGCTCGGGAGACCCAGTACTTC
>TRBV20-1|TRBD1|NA|TRBJ1-5
CSAAPGTGGRLPQHF
TGCAGTGCCGCACCCGGGACAGGAGGAAGGCTGCCCCAGCATTTT
>TRBV6-5|NA|NA|TRBJ2-5
CASSATRKETQYF
TGTGCCAGCAGTGCGACTAGGAAAGAGACCCAGTACTTC
>TRBV24-1|NA|NA|TRBJ2-2
CATSDLYTGELFF
TGTGCCACCAGTGATTTGTACACCGGGGAGCTGTTTTTT
>TRBV4-1|TRBD2|once|TRBJ2-1
CASSTSGSGGEQFF
TGCGCCAGCAGTACAAGTGGGAGCGGGGGTGAGCAGTTCTTC
>TRBV29-1|NA|NA|TRBJ1-1
CSVLTQANTEAFF
TGCAGCGTGCTTACACAGGCGAACACTGAAGCTTTCTTT
>TRBV20-1|NA|NA|TRBJ1-1
CSAPGSSLNTEAFF
TGCAGTGCACCCGGGTCCAGTCTGAACACTGAAGCTTTCTTT
>TRBV12-3/TRBV12-4|NA|NA|TRBJ1-1
CASSLLGLGAFF
TGTGCCAGCAGTTTATTGGGGCTCGGAGCTTTCTTT
>TRBV7-9|NA|NA|TRBJ2-1
CASSPGGSQQFF
TGTGCCAGCAGCCCCGGGGGCAGTCAGCAGTTCTTC
>TRBV3-1|NA|NA|TRBJ2-3
CASSQEVTQYF
TGTGCCAGCAGCCAAGAAGTTACGCAGTATTTT
>TRBV14|NA|NA|TRBJ2-2
CASSPYGAGELFF
TGTGCCAGCAGCCCTTACGGGGCCGGGGAGCTGTTTTTT
>TRBV30|NA|NA|TRBJ1-4
CAWVRDDRRKLFF
TGTGCCTGGGTGAGAGACGACCGGCGAAAACTGTTTTTT
>TRBV11-3|NA|NA|TRBJ2-7
CASSLDHREQYF
TGTGCCAGCAGCTTAGATCATCGCGAGCAGTACTTC